This T cell receptor (beta chain) originates from a study of response to subunit inactivated influenza vaccine. Each CDR3 protein gets one entry after TCRdb re-called the RT-PCR reads with MiXCR. Of hundreds of thousands of distinct CDR3 sequences detected, about 25% appear once; the ten largest clones hold under 2.5%. The CDR3 is 15 residues long. Germline CDR1 SGHRS, CDR2 YFSETQ. Deletions cut 0 bases from V and 0 bases from J, with 10 bases between. Study-wide points: Each seasonal influenza vaccination recruits few new T cells, the authors suggested.

In its sample, this clonotype was seen a few times. Its antigen remains unidentified. The TCR was taken from a middle-aged man who received an inactivated influenza vaccine. The sample here was CD4+ T cells sorted from PBMCs, taken less than 6 days after vaccination. The chain couples TRBV5-1 to TRBJ2-7; no definite D call. CDR3 protein: CASSLEFRGSYEQYF. For the CDR3, the DNA is TGCGCCAGCAGCTTGGAGTTTCGCGGCTCCTACGAGCAGTACTTC.